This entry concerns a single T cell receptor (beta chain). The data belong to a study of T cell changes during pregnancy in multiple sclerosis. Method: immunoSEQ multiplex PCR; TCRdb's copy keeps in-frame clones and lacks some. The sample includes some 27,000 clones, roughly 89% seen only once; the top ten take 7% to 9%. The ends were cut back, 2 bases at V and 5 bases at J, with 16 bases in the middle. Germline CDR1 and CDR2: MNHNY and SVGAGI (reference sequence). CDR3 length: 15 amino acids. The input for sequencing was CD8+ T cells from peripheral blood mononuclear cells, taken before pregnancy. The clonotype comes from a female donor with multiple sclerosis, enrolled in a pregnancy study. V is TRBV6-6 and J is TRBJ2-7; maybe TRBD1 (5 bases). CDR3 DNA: TGTGCCAGCAGTTACCTCCCAGGGATTGGCAACGAGCAGTACTTC. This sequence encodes CASSYLPGIGNEQYF.